A single sample is the source of the 22 T cell receptor beta chains below, sequenced in a study of regulatory T cells in long-lasting Graves disease. CDR3 regions were amplified by Arm-PCR using iRepertoire HTBI primers to build TCR beta libraries. Via MiXCR, TCRdb re-called the multiplex PCR reads, giving one row per CDR3 protein. The sample yields roughly 520,000 distinct CDR3 sequences, about 12% seen once. Described time point: newly diagnosed GD, antithyroid drugs for less than 3 months. Generation of the TCR library employed RNA extracted from PBMCs. This sample was shared with a second study, whose subject was T cells in Graves' hyperthyroidism and ophthalmopathy.

The specimen was peripheral blood mononuclear cells (PBMCs), collected at new diagnosis, from a patient treated with antithyroid drugs. The receptors derive from a woman in her 30s with Graves disease.

The chain is built from TRBV7-9 and TRBJ2-6; D call uncertain. The length of the CDR3 is 16 residues. The ends were cut back, 5 bases at V and 0 bases at J, with 11 bases in the middle. Germline CDR1 SEHNR, CDR2 FQNEAQ (reference sequence). Here the CDR3 DNA reads TGTGCCAGCAGCCGTAACATGCTCTCTGGGGCCAACGTCCTGACTTTC. It yields the protein CASSRNMLSGANVLTF.

This clonotype was detected ten times or more. The J gene is TRBJ2-7, the V gene TRBV24-1, with 8 bases matching TRBD2. Germline values: CDR1 KGHDR, CDR2 SFDVKD. After removal of 3 bases from V and 0 bases from J, the junction contained 3 bases not matched to a gene. CDR3 length: 15 residues. The CDR3 loop reads CATSDPLADSYEQYF. CDR3 bases: TGTGCCACCAGTGATCCACTAGCGGACTCCTACGAGCAGTACTTC.

The table lists this clonotype with many counts. The junction does not match germline at one end; this may be a read error. CDR3 bases: TGTGCCAGCAGCCAAGCTACAGGGACACCTATTATGAACACTGAAGCTTTCTTT. Protein: CASSQATGTPIMNTEAFF. The J gene is TRBJ1-1, the V gene TRBV4-1, with D possibly matching TRBD1 (6 bases). In germline, CDR1 is MGHRA, CDR2 YSYEKL. The CDR3 totals 18 residues.

This clonotype was picked up many times. The chain uses TRBV7-2 and TRBJ2-7, with TRBD2 matching 12 bases. Germline V gene sequence: CDR1 SGHTA, CDR2 FQGNSA. V shed 5 bases, J shed 4 bases, and the junction held 6 bases outside the gene matches. There are 15 residues in the CDR3. CDR3 amino acids: CASSPTSGRMYEQYF. The CDR3 DNA is TGTGCCAGCAGCCCCACTAGCGGGAGGATGTACGAGCAGTACTTC.

This clonotype appeared a few times. The chain is built from TRBV6-2 or TRBV6-3 and TRBJ1-1; D unresolved. Germline V CDR1 and CDR2: MNHEY, SVGEGT. The germline V and J ends were trimmed by 6 bases and 4 bases, with 15 bases remaining between them. The CDR3 consists of 14 residues. The CDR3 coding sequence is TGTGCCAGCAGCCTCTTATCCCGGGGCACTGAAGCTTTCTTT. Translated: CASSLLSRGTEAFF.

This clonotype was seen at least ten times. The chain links TRBV12-3 or TRBV12-4 to TRBJ1-3; tentative D call: TRBD1 (6 bases). Trimming left V 3 bases short and J 4 bases short, with 22 bases between. This CDR3 comprises 18 residues. The DNA for the CDR3 is TGTGCCAGCAGTTTTGATTCGGCGACAGGCGGTGGAGGAAACACCATATATTTT. Translation gives CASSFDSATGGGGNTIYF.

This clonotype was found many times. The chain couples TRBV6-5 to TRBJ1-1; D is uncertain. CDR3 size: 11 residues. The germline V gene encodes CDR1 MNHEY and CDR2 SVGAGI. Trimming removed 4 bases from V and 11 bases from J, with 11 bases in between. The CDR3 is CASSSGVAAFF. Here the CDR3 DNA reads TGTGCCAGCAGTTCGGGTGTGGCGGCTTTCTTT.

The sample holds many counts of this clonotype. V and J are TRBV10-1 and TRBJ2-1; 10 bases line up with TRBD2. Germline V gene data show CDR1 as WNHNN and CDR2 as SYGVQD (reference sequence). V lost 4 bases and J lost 4; bases outside the gene matches: 4. The CDR3 contains 15 residues. CDR3 nucleotide sequence: TGCGCCAGCAGTGTTGGGACTAGCGAATACAATGAGCAGTTCTTC. It codes for CASSVGTSEYNEQFF.

This clonotype occurred many times. The chain has TRBV20-1 and TRBJ1-1; D is undetermined. This CDR3 contains 12 residues. Trimming left V 3 bases short and J 8 bases short, with 13 bases between. In germline, CDR1 is DFQATT, CDR2 SNEGSKA (reference sequence). This CDR3 is CSARFTNKEAFF. The CDR3 DNA follows: TGCAGTGCTAGGTTCACAAATAAGGAAGCTTTCTTT.

This clonotype was seen at least ten times. The gene calls are TRBV19 and TRBJ1-4, with 9 positions matching TRBD1. Germline values: CDR1 LNHDA, CDR2 SQIVND (reference sequence). V was clipped by 5 bases and J by 6 bases; unmatched bases: 10. CDR3 length: 16 amino acids. The CDR3 DNA sequence: TGTGCCAGTAGTGCGACTACCGGGACAGGGCATGAAAAACTGTTTTTT. Amino acids: CASSATTGTGHEKLFF.

This clonotype was found a few times. CDR3 sequence (DNA): TGTGCCAGCAGCCAACGTAGGACACCGTCCACCGGGGAGCTGTTTTTT. This codes for CASSQRRTPSTGELFF. The chain uses TRBV14 and TRBJ2-2; possible D gene TRBD1, 5 bases. CDR1 is SGHDN, CDR2 FVKESK, per germline. CDR3 length: 16 amino acids. V was trimmed by 2 bases and J by 4 bases, leaving 14 bases between them. The full variable domain, rest sourced from reference TRBV14 and TRBJ2-2, is EAGVTQFPSHSVIEKGQTVTLRCDPISGHDNLYWYRRVMGKEIKFLLHFVKESKQDESGMPNNRFLAERTGGTYSTLKVQPAELEDSGVYFCASSQRRTPSTGELFFGEGSRLTVL.

In its sample, this clonotype was seen many times. V gene TRBV11-1 combines with J gene TRBJ2-5; the D gene could be TRBD1 or TRBD2 (5 bases each). V was clipped by 5 bases and J by 3 bases, with 16 bases between them. This CDR3 has 15 amino acids. Germline V CDR1 and CDR2: SGHAT, FQDESV (reference sequence). This CDR3 reads CASSKAVSGKETQYF. The CDR3 region has the DNA TGTGCCAGCAGCAAAGCGGTCTCAGGGAAAGAGACCCAGTACTTC.

The V call is TRBV7-2, the J call TRBJ1-4; no clear D. The CDR3 consists of 14 residues. V was trimmed by 5 bases and J by 8 bases, leaving 15 bases between them. Germline assignment: CDR1 SGHTA and CDR2 FQGNSA. The CDR3 region is CASSRGIGREKLFF. CDR3 in DNA: TGTGCCAGCAGCCGCGGGATAGGGAGAGAAAAACTGTTTTTT.

The rearrangement uses TRBV5-1 and TRBJ2-7, with a weak D call TRBD1 (6 bases). Trimming shortened V by 5 bases and J by 3 bases, and 12 bases separated the two germline ends. CDR3 length: 13 residues. Germline loops: CDR1 SGHRS, CDR2 YFSETQ. The DNA for the CDR3 is TGCGCCAGCAGTCCAGGGGACCTCTACGAGCAGTACTTC. Its protein is CASSPGDLYEQYF.

J is TRBJ2-2 and V is TRBV4-1, with 8 nucleotides matching TRBD2. Looked up from germline, CDR1 is MGHRA and CDR2 is YSYEKL. The V and J ends lost 2 bases and 7 bases, in that order; junction bases with no gene match: 12. The CDR3 is 17 amino acids. As DNA, the CDR3 is TGCGCCAGCAGCCAAATAGACAGTACCCGGGGGGGCGGGGAGCTGTTTTTT. Its translation: CASSQIDSTRGGGELFF.

This clonotype was seen at least ten times. V usage is TRBV6-1 and J usage is TRBJ1-2; unclear D gene. The CDR3 covers 14 residues. The germline CDR1 and CDR2 sequences are MNHNS and SASEGT. Deletions cut 6 bases from V and 5 bases from J, with 16 bases between. The CDR3 DNA sequence: TGTGCCAGCAGGCCCGGAGGGTTATCTTATGGCTACACCTTC. Its translation: CASRPGGLSYGYTF.

A note on this clonotype: With a much larger clone just one base away, this may be a read error. The V and J genes are TRBV7-9 and TRBJ2-1; D gene uncertain. Germline values: CDR1 SEHNR, CDR2 FQNEAQ (reference sequence). V was clipped by 1 base and J by 7 bases, with 11 bases between them. The CDR3 totals 14 residues. The CDR3 region has the DNA TGTGCCAGCAGCTTAGATTACACCAAAAATGAGCAGTTCTTC. Encoded protein: CASSLDYTKNEQFF.

This clonotype was seen ten or more times. This chain joins TRBV4-3 and TRBJ1-5; D unclear. The CDR3 consists of 15 residues. Between the trimmed V and J ends, which lost 4 bases and 1 base, there was a span of 11 bases. Germline lookup yields CDR1 LGHNA and CDR2 YSLEER. CDR3 in amino acids: CASSRDRWSNQPQHF. Written as DNA, the CDR3 is TGCGCCAGCAGCCGTGACCGGTGGAGCAATCAGCCCCAGCATTTT.

This clonotype has at least ten counts. V usage is TRBV11-1 and J usage is TRBJ2-5; D gene ambiguous. Germline V gene lookup returns CDR1 SGHAT and CDR2 FQDESV (reference sequence). The CDR3 loop spans 15 amino acids. Deletions cut 1 base from V and 2 bases from J, with 11 bases between. The CDR3 region is CASSLEVGSQETQYF. DNA for the CDR3: TGTGCCAGCAGCTTAGAAGTGGGCAGTCAAGAGACCCAGTACTTC. The variable domain in full, with the rest retrieved from reference TRBV11-1 and TRBJ2-5, is EAEVAQSPRYKITEKSQAVAFWCDPISGHATLYWYRQILGQGPELLVQFQDESVVDDSQLPKDRFSAERLKGVDSTLKIQPAELGDSAMYLCASSLEVGSQETQYFGPGTRLLVL.

This clonotype was observed at least ten times. This chain joins TRBV7-9 and TRBJ2-7; the D is unclear. The ends were cut back, 9 bases at V and 2 bases at J, with 11 bases in the middle. The CDR3 length is 12 residues. Germline CDR1 is SEHNR and CDR2 is FQNEAQ (reference sequence). The CDR3 here is CARRRLTYEQYF. The DNA for the CDR3 is TGTGCCAGGCGCCGATTAACCTACGAGCAGTACTTC.

This clonotype was observed many times. J is TRBJ1-5 and V is TRBV7-2; D gene ambiguous. The ends were cut back, 5 bases at V and 1 base at J, with 9 bases in the middle. Germline lookup yields CDR1 SGHTA and CDR2 FQGNSA. CDR3 size: 14 residues. In nucleotides, the CDR3 is TGTGCCAGCAGCCCGGGGTTAAGCAATCAGCCCCAGCATTTT. The encoded protein is CASSPGLSNQPQHF.

Many counts were recorded for this clonotype. The V and J genes are TRBV2 and TRBJ2-3, with 9 positions matching TRBD2. With V trimmed by 1 base and J by 1 base, 9 bases remained unmatched. CDR3 size: 18 residues. Germline V gene sequence: CDR1 SNHLY, CDR2 FYNNEI. The CDR3 spells CASSEGAGGPGGTDTQYF. The DNA for the CDR3 is TGTGCCAGCAGTGAAGGGGCGGGAGGGCCTGGAGGCACAGATACGCAGTATTTT.